The next 15 T cell receptor beta chains were all read from a single sample in a study of blood T cell repertoires in COVID-19 (TCRdb year 2020). Library method: the immunoSEQ multiplex PCR assay. The immuneACCESS repertoire file appears here via TCRdb, limited to in-frame rearrangements. These files lack a portion of the clones; in checked studies, under half of the deficit traces to unresolved V genes, and the cause of the others is not known. This sample holds some 130,000 clones; over 60% were observed only once. The ten largest account for 1.9% of the sample. The sequenced material came from peripheral blood. The receptors derive from a woman in her sixties or seventies with acute or convalescent COVID-19.

The chain joins TRBV28 to TRBJ1-6, with D possibly matching TRBD1 (5 bases). V dropped 6 bases and J dropped 14 bases, with 14 bases sitting between them. Germline lookup yields CDR1 MDHEN and CDR2 SYDVKM. CDR3 length: 12 residues. The CDR3 region is CASRSQGLTLHF. For the CDR3, the DNA is TGTGCCAGCAGGAGCCAGGGACTTACCCTCCACTTT.

This chain links TRBV7-6 with TRBJ1-6; no clear D. CDR3 length: 16 amino acids. CDR1 SGHVS and CDR2 FNYEAQ come from the germline V gene. Trimming shortened V by 1 base and J by 6 bases, and 13 bases separated the two germline ends. The chain's CDR3 is CASSLGRAGINSPLHF. The CDR3 bases are TGTGCCAGCAGCTTAGGGAGAGCGGGGATTAATTCACCCCTCCACTTT.

The chain has TRBV7-6 and TRBJ2-7; TRBD2 agrees at 8 bases. The CDR3 has 14 amino acids. V lost 5 bases to trimming and J lost 3 bases; unmatched junction nucleotides: 6. CDR1 is SGHVS, CDR2 FNYEAQ, per germline. This chain's CDR3 is CASSQSGSFYEQYF. The CDR3 bases are TGTGCCAGCAGCCAAAGCGGGAGTTTCTACGAGCAGTACTTC.

This chain uses TRBV5-1 with TRBJ2-5; 7 nucleotides line up with TRBD1. The CDR3 contains 13 residues. Unmatched junction bases numbered 4, after V lost 5 bases and J lost 3 bases. Germline lookup yields CDR1 SGHRS and CDR2 YFSETQ. DNA for the CDR3: TGCGCCAGCAGACCCGGGACAGAAGAGACCCAGTACTTC. Its translation: CASRPGTEETQYF.

This sequence joins TRBV3-1 (or the pseudogene TRBV3-2) and TRBJ2-7; 9 nucleotides line up with TRBD2. The CDR3 is 15 residues long. The trim removed 4 bases at V and 4 bases at J, leaving 8 bases unmatched. Germline loops: CDR1 LGHDT, CDR2 YNNKEL (reference sequence). The chain's CDR3 is CASSPSGGRVYEQYF. CDR3 DNA sequence: TGTGCCAGCAGCCCAAGTGGCGGGAGGGTTTACGAGCAGTACTTC.

V usage is TRBV18 and J usage is TRBJ1-1; D gene uncertain. The germline gives CDR1 KGHSH, CDR2 LQKENI. The CDR3 sequence is 13 residues long. Trimming shortened V by 0 bases and J by 2 bases, and 4 bases separated the two germline ends. CDR3 nucleotide sequence: TGTGCCAGCTCACCACCCATTAACACTGAAGCTTTCTTT. Its translation is CASSPPINTEAFF.

The table lists this clone with a count of one. The chain couples TRBV18 to TRBJ2-7; 8 bases match TRBD2. Trimming removed 6 bases from V and 0 bases from J; junction bases left unmatched: 10. The CDR3 covers 16 residues. Germline V gene sequence: CDR1 KGHSH, CDR2 LQKENI. CDR3 coding DNA: TGTGCCAGCTCCCTCTCGGGGGGGCGAAGCTCCTACGAGCAGTACTTC. Amino acid sequence: CASSLSGGRSSYEQYF.

The genes are TRBV19 and TRBJ1-5; D is ambiguous. V shed 6 bases and J shed 5 bases, with 23 bases lying between them. The CDR3 runs 17 residues. Germline V lookup: CDR1 LNHDA, CDR2 SQIVND (reference sequence). CDR3 protein: CASSSPPGITPDQPQHF. The CDR3 DNA follows: TGTGCCAGTAGCTCCCCCCCCGGGATAACACCGGATCAGCCCCAGCATTTT.

The chain joins TRBV18 to TRBJ1-1, with a tentative D call TRBD1 (5 bases). V dropped 1 base and J dropped 2 bases, with 8 bases sitting between them. Germline CDR1 is KGHSH and CDR2 is LQKENI. CDR3 length equals 14 residues. CDR3 residues: CASSPQGPNTEAFF. DNA for the CDR3: TGTGCCAGCTCACCACAGGGGCCTAACACTGAAGCTTTCTTT.

The chain is built from TRBV6-5 and TRBJ2-7, with D tentatively TRBD2 (5 bases). Germline V gene lookup returns CDR1 MNHEY and CDR2 SVGAGI. Trimming shortened V by 2 bases and J by 7 bases, and 12 bases separated the two germline ends. This CDR3 has 13 residues. Written as DNA, the CDR3 is TGTGCCAGCAGTTACGGCGGGTTGGTGGAGCAGTACTTC. Its translation is CASSYGGLVEQYF.

The chain's CDR3 is CASSPRSHSPYEQYF. The CDR3 coding sequence is TGTGCCAGCAGCCCTCGGTCTCATAGTCCCTACGAGCAGTACTTC. The chain carries TRBV5-4 and TRBJ2-7; no clear D gene. The CDR3 is made up of 15 amino acids. Germline-derived CDR1 and CDR2 are SGHNT and YYREEE (reference sequence). V was trimmed by 4 bases and J by 2 bases, leaving 16 bases between them.

In its sample, this clone was seen a few times. The rearrangement links TRBV4-2 to TRBJ2-7; perhaps TRBD1 as D (6 bases). From germline, CDR1 is LGHNA and CDR2 YNFKEQ. Trimming cost V 4 bases and J 2 bases, with 12 bases left between them. The CDR3 is 14 amino acids. CDR3 loop: CASSLPGHPYEQYF. The CDR3 DNA reads as TGTGCCAGCAGCCTACCGGGACATCCCTACGAGCAGTACTTC.

V is TRBV29-1 and J is TRBJ2-1; 7 bases map to TRBD2. V dropped 5 bases and J dropped 9; count of bases not matched to a gene: 10. Germline values: CDR1 SQVTM, CDR2 ANQGSEA. The length of the CDR3 is 13 residues. CDR3 DNA: TGCAGCGTTCTCTGGTCTAGCGGTAGTGAGCAGTTCTTC. This encodes CSVLWSSGSEQFF.

V is TRBV2 and J is TRBJ1-5, with D perhaps TRBD1 (6 bases). V was trimmed by 4 bases and J by 3 bases, leaving 13 bases between them. The CDR3 spans 15 residues. The germline gives CDR1 SNHLY, CDR2 FYNNEI. The CDR3 here is CASSVGQQVNQPQHF. CDR3 DNA: TGTGCCAGCAGTGTAGGACAGCAAGTCAATCAGCCCCAGCATTTT.

This clone is a singleton in its sample. The genes are TRBV2 and TRBJ2-3; D might be TRBD1 (5 bases). The CDR3 length is 12 residues. Germline assignment: CDR1 SNHLY and CDR2 FYNNEI. Trimming removed 8 bases at V and 0 bases at J, with 6 bases between. The CDR3 loop reads CASGASTDTQYF. DNA of the CDR3: TGTGCCAGCGGGGCCAGCACAGATACGCAGTATTTT.